Given below is one T cell receptor beta chain in context. Its antigen is not identified. Here immunoSEQ multiplex PCR was the method, and the copy in TCRdb shows in-frame clones only, minus some. The table lists 20,000 to 30,000 clones, roughly 81% of them singletons. These data come from a study of CD4 T cells in relation to SARS-CoV-2 and coronaviruses. Study in general: After roughly eleven days of antigen culture, PBMC TCR beta CDR3s were sequenced.

Before the COVID-19 pandemic, during about 2011-2019, CD4+ T cells were taken from unexposed donors. Isolation of CD4+ T cells took place after around eleven days in culture. The V segment lost 4 bases and the J segment 10 bases; nucleotides outside the gene matches: 2. The CDR3 extends over 14 amino acids. Germline V gene sequence: CDR1 LGHDT, CDR2 YNNKEL (reference sequence). The sample consisted of CD4+ T cells from PBMCs, cultured in vitro. The rearrangement links TRBV3-1 (or the pseudogene TRBV3-2) to TRBJ1-6; 12 bases fit TRBD1. The receptor comes from a human donor in good health. In nucleotides, the CDR3 is TGTGCCAGCAGCCCCGGGACAGGGGGCTCACCCCTCCACTTT. Its translation: CASSPGTGGSPLHF.